Listed here are 12 T cell receptor beta chains from one sample, sequenced in a study of blood T cells in healthy people across ages. Combining a sample-barcoded 5' primer with a J-beta primer mix, a second PCR ran for roughly 7 to 11 cycles. One entry per CDR3 protein, called by TCRdb with MiXCR from the 5' RACE reads. The data contain about 1.6 million distinct CDR3 sequences, about 32% of them singletons. Sample: blood. The source of these receptors is a woman under 40 in good health.

The chain combines TRBV6-1 with TRBJ1-6; D ambiguous. Trimming left V 1 base short and J 9 bases short, with 7 bases between. Germline lookup yields CDR1 MNHNS and CDR2 SASEGT. This CDR3 is built from 13 residues. The CDR3 is CASSEGIRSPLHF. The CDR3 DNA is TGTGCCAGCAGTGAAGGGATCCGTTCACCCCTCCACTTT.

The chain has TRBV7-8 and TRBJ2-3; 10 bases are shared with TRBD2. CDR3 length equals 16 residues. Germline V gene data show CDR1 as SGHVS and CDR2 as FQNEAQ. Trimming cost V 1 base and J 5 bases; bases outside gene matches: 6. CDR3 amino acids: CASSLVLAGVVDTQYF. The CDR3 region has the DNA TGTGCCAGCAGCTTAGTTCTAGCGGGGGTTGTAGATACGCAGTATTTT. The whole variable domain, filled in from reference TRBV7-8 and TRBJ2-3, reads GAGVSQSPRYKVAKRGQDVALRCDPISGHVSLFWYQQALGQGPEFLTYFQNEAQLDKSGLPSDRFFAERPEGSVSTLKIQRTQQEDSAVYLCASSLVLAGVVDTQYFGPGTRLTVL.

The chain combines TRBV6-6 with TRBJ1-1; TRBD1 agrees at 8 bases. The germline CDR1 and CDR2 sequences are MNHNY and SVGAGI (reference sequence). The CDR3 is 16 residues long. V lost 4 bases, J lost 4 bases, and 11 bases stayed unmatched. CDR3 protein: CASSSWTGLRGTEAFF. The CDR3 DNA sequence: TGTGCCAGCAGTTCCTGGACAGGGCTGAGGGGCACTGAAGCTTTCTTT.

This chain uses TRBV20-1 with TRBJ2-1; D ambiguous. This CDR3 spans 14 amino acids. Germline CDR1 DFQATT, CDR2 SNEGSKA (reference sequence). V was shortened by 4 bases and J by 5 bases, with 15 bases between the two germline ends. CDR3 residues: CSAIIRIRHNEQFF. DNA of the CDR3: TGCAGTGCTATAATCCGAATCAGACACAATGAGCAGTTCTTC.

The gene calls are TRBV7-2 and TRBJ2-3; tentative D call: TRBD1 (5 bases). The germline CDR1 and CDR2 sequences are SGHTA and FQGNSA. The CDR3 has 15 amino acids. V lost 8 bases and J lost 1, with 16 bases in between. For the CDR3, the DNA is TGTGCCAGCTCCCAAACAGGACACGGCACAGATACGCAGTATTTT. It encodes CASSQTGHGTDTQYF.

This clonotype was seen a few times. A junction end diverges from the germline sequence, so it may reflect a read error. CDR3 sequence (DNA): TGTGTCAGCAGTACAACAGGGGCCAGGGGGGCCTATGGCTACACCTTC. Translation gives CVSSTTGARGAYGYTF. The chain joins TRBV27 to TRBJ1-2; 7 positions agree with TRBD1. This CDR3 contains 16 residues. Germline V gives CDR1 MNHEY, CDR2 SMNVEV (reference sequence).

This clonotype was detected many times. The chain recombines TRBV29-1 with TRBJ2-1; D is undetermined. CDR3 length: 15 residues. Germline V gene data show CDR1 as SQVTM and CDR2 as ANQGSEA. Trimming took 3 bases from V and 5 from J, leaving 17 bases between them. This chain's CDR3 is CSVELWGTKHNEQFF. CDR3 coding DNA: TGCAGCGTTGAGTTATGGGGTACCAAACACAATGAGCAGTTCTTC.

This clonotype was counted a few times. The chain uses TRBV5-4 and TRBJ2-7, with 7 bases aligning to TRBD1. CDR3 length: 13 amino acids. The V gene end was trimmed by 4 bases and the J gene end by 5 bases; junction bases not matched to a gene: 6. CDR1 is SGHNT and CDR2 is YYREEE in the germline V gene (reference sequence). The CDR3 region has the DNA TGTGCCAGCAGCCAGGACAGGCAAAACGAGCAGTACTTC. Amino acid sequence: CASSQDRQNEQYF.

This clonotype was seen a handful of times. The chain combines TRBV15 with TRBJ2-7, with D possibly TRBD2 on 5 matching bases. Trimming removed 1 base at V and 7 bases at J, with 20 bases between. CDR3 length: 16 amino acids. Germline assignment: CDR1 LNHNV and CDR2 YYDKDF (reference sequence). The CDR3 spells CATSRAMVEVRDEQYF. Here the CDR3 DNA reads TGTGCCACCAGCAGAGCAATGGTGGAGGTTAGGGATGAGCAGTACTTC.

This clonotype has only a few counts. J is TRBJ1-5 and V is TRBV4-1; tentative D call: TRBD1 (5 bases). The V gene's germline CDR1 is MGHRA and CDR2 YSYEKL. This CDR3 is 16 amino acids long. Trimming pared 3 bases from V and 6 bases from J, leaving 18 bases between. The chain's CDR3 is CASSQMGGVLGQPQHF. CDR3 nucleotide sequence: TGCGCCAGCAGCCAGATGGGAGGGGTGTTGGGTCAGCCCCAGCATTTT.

This clonotype was detected once. The chain couples TRBV20-1 to TRBJ2-7; D ambiguous. Germline CDR1 and CDR2: DFQATT and SNEGSKA (reference sequence). The CDR3 has 12 residues. V was trimmed by 1 base and J by 10 bases, leaving 14 bases between them. This chain's CDR3 is CSARGGDQDQYF. CDR3 coding DNA: TGCAGTGCTAGAGGCGGAGACCAGGACCAGTACTTC.

The V call is TRBV19, the J call TRBJ1-1; no firm D call. The CDR3 consists of 13 residues. Germline values: CDR1 LNHDA, CDR2 SQIVND (reference sequence). V lost 3 bases and J 1 base, leaving 6 bases between the germline ends. The CDR3 loop reads CASSIRQNTEAFF. Written as DNA, the CDR3 is TGTGCCAGTAGTATTCGACAGAACACTGAAGCTTTCTTT.